This T cell receptor (beta chain) was retrieved from a study of shared clonotypes between healthy human individuals. Study background: The study used three CD4 naive, three CD4 memory, two CD8 naive and one CD8 memory plate per donor. Broader study findings: With several donors compared, roughly 5% of naive CD4 clonotypes were shared.

Remarks on this clone: Its target is not known.

Several immunoSEQ plates received, in even portions, the genomic DNA of each subset. As originally analysed: Sequence data from immunoSEQ were junction-only and lacked quality scores; consequently, filtering differed. The method was immunoSEQ multiplex PCR; TCRdb's version includes in-frame clones alone and lacks a portion of them. V, J and clone size were drawn from that table, and D and trimming were deduced from the DNA. This sample has 2 million to 2.5 million clones, with around 92% found just once. In germline, CDR1 is MNHNY, CDR2 SVGAGI (reference sequence). The CDR3 is made up of 13 amino acids.

Sequences were obtained from naive CD4+ T cells from PBMCs. Subset meaning: CD45RA+ positively selected. The V and J genes are TRBV6-6 and TRBJ2-5; D perhaps matches TRBD2 (6 bases). The J call is in doubt because the DNA end fits TRBJ2-7 better. This TCR was recovered from a man aged 18 to 35 in good health. Some clones in this sample may be carry-over from other donors' samples. CDR3 DNA sequence: TGTGCCAGCAGGGAGGGAGCGAGTCACGAGCAGTACTTC. This gives the protein CASREGASHEQYF.